This T cell receptor (beta chain) originates from a study of cytomegalovirus exposure and HLA in healthy donors. Trimming shortened V by 2 bases and J by 4 bases, and 9 bases separated the two germline ends. Looked up from germline, CDR1 is MNHEY and CDR2 is SVGAGI. There are 13 residues in the CDR3. It was with 60 Vbeta and 13 Jbeta primers that the PCR ran. Here immunoSEQ multiplex PCR was the method, and the copy in TCRdb shows in-frame clones only, minus some. Altogether about 150,000 clones are present, about 68% being singletons, with the ten largest covering over 1.2%. Comments on this clone: Other DNA sequences within the sample encode an identical CDR3.

This chain connects TRBV6-5 to TRBJ2-7; tentative D call: TRBD2 (6 bases). The sample taken for sequencing was PBMCs. This clonotype originated in a man between 18 and 29 years old in good health and CMV-seronegative. The CDR3 DNA reads TGTGCCAGCAGTTACGGGGGGAGTTACGAGCAGTACTTC. Its translation is CASSYGGSYEQYF.